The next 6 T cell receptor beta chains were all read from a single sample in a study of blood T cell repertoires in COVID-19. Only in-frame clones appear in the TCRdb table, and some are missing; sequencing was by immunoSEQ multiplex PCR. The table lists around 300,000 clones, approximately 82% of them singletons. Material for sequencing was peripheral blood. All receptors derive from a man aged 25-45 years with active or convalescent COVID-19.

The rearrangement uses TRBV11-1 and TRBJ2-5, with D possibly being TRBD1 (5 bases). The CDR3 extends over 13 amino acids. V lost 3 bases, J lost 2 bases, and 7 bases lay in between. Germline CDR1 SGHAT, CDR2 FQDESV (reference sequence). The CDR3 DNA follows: TGTGCCAGCAGCTTGAACAGGCAAGAGACCCAGTACTTC. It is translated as CASSLNRQETQYF.

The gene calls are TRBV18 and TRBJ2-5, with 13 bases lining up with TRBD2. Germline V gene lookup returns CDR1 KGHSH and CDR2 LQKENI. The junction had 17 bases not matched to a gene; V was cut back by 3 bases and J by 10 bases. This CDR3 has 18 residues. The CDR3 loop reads CASSPSKGLAGRHADQYF. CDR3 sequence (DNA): TGTGCCAGCTCACCCTCGAAGGGACTAGCGGGGCGGCATGCAGACCAGTACTTC.

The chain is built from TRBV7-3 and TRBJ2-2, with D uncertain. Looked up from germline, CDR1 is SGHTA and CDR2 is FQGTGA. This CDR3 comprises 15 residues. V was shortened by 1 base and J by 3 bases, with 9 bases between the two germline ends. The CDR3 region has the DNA TGTGCCAGCAGCTTAAGGGCGCAGGACACCGGGGAGCTGTTTTTT. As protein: CASSLRAQDTGELFF. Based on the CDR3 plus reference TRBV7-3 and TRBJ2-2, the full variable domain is GAGVSQTPSNKVTEKGKYVELRCDPISGHTALYWYRQSLGQGPEFLIYFQGTGAADDSGLPNDRFFAVRPEGSVSTLKIQRTERGDSAVYLCASSLRAQDTGELFFGEGSRLTVL.

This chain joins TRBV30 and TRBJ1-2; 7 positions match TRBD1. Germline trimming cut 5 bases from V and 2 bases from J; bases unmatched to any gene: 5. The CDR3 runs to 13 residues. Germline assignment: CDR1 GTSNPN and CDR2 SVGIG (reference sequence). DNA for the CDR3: TGTGCCTGGTCGTTGGGACAGAACTATGGCTACACCTTC. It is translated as CAWSLGQNYGYTF.

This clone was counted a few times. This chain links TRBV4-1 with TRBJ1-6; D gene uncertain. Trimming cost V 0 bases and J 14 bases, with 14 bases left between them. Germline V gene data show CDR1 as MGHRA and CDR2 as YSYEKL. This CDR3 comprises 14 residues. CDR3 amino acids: CASSQDEQSVTLHF. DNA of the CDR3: TGCGCCAGCAGCCAAGATGAACAGTCGGTGACCCTCCACTTT.

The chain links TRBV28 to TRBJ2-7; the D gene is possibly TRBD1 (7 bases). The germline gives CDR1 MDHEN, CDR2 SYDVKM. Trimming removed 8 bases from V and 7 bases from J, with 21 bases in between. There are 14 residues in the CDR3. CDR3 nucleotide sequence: TGTGCCAGCCTTTACGACAGGGAGGTGGGTGAGCAGTACTTC. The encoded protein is CASLYDREVGEQYF.